This T cell receptor beta chain was identified in a study of blood T cell repertoires in COVID-19. Authors' methods: Amplification from reference gene primers served as the basis for estimated nucleated cell counts. Here immunoSEQ multiplex PCR was the method, and the copy in TCRdb shows in-frame clones only, minus some. V, J and clone size reflect that table, while D and trimming were determined from the DNA. The table includes around 88,000 clones, over 75% detected once. Trimming removed 5 bases from V and 2 bases from J, with 13 bases in between. The CDR3 has 15 residues. The germline CDR1 and CDR2 sequences are SGHTA and FQGNSA.

The TCR sequence derives from a woman aged 80 or older with acute or convalescent COVID-19. Sequences were obtained from peripheral blood. The V gene is TRBV7-2, the J gene TRBJ1-5; D is possibly TRBD1 (6 bases). The CDR3 here is CASSLQGFGNQPQHF. Here the CDR3 DNA reads TGTGCCAGCAGCCTACAGGGATTCGGCAATCAGCCCCAGCATTTT.